Listed below are T cell receptor beta chains from one sample, sequenced in a study of cytomegalovirus exposure and HLA in healthy donors. Using immunoSEQ multiplex PCR, the repertoire was profiled, and TCRdb retains in-frame clones only, with some absent. The sample yields around 230,000 clones, roughly 78% seen once. Sequencing used PBMCs. These receptors were obtained from a boy aged 5-17 years in good health and CMV-seronegative. Both conserved end residues are part of each CDR3. Each record gives: CDR3 protein, CDR3 DNA, J gene, clone size, V gene, D gene. The D gene is left open where the match is weak. Clone size, where shown, is once, few, many, or a class for clones that have expanded.

CASREKTSGNRETQYF TGTGCCAGCAGAGAAAAGACTAGCGGGAATCGAGAGACCCAGTACTTC TRBJ2-5 NA TRBV6-6 TRBD2
CAISELEAGFYTEAFF TGTGCCATCAGTGAGTTGGAGGCAGGTTTTTACACTGAAGCTTTCTTT TRBJ1-1 NA TRBV10-3 NA
CASSPTGGLKETQYF TGTGCCAGCAGTCCCACAGGGGGCTTGAAAGAGACCCAGTACTTC TRBJ2-5 NA TRBV7-9 TRBD1
CSVVRRGGALGSLNTEAFF TGCAGCGTTGTTCGCAGGGGAGGGGCTCTAGGTTCCCTGAACACTGAAGCTTTCTTT TRBJ1-1 NA TRBV29-1 NA
CASSEGVNTEAFF TGCGCCAGCAGCGAGGGAGTGAACACTGAAGCTTTCTTT TRBJ1-1 few TRBV4-1 NA
CASSPRRGTEAFF TGTGCCAGCAGTCCCCGCCGGGGCACTGAAGCTTTCTTT TRBJ1-1 NA TRBV25-1 NA
CASIFYLAGDEQYF TGTGCCAGCATCTTCTATCTTGCTGGAGACGAGCAGTACTTC TRBJ2-7 NA TRBV21-1 NA
CASSPSGSGYTF TGTGCCAGCTCACCATCAGGGTCGGGCTACACCTTC TRBJ1-2 once TRBV18 NA
CASSRGQGESNEQFF TGTGCCAGCAGCCGTGGACAGGGGGAGAGCAATGAGCAGTTCTTC TRBJ2-1 NA TRBV5-4 TRBD1
CASSLYSSEQYF TGTGCCAGCAGCTTATACTCCTCCGAGCAGTACTTC TRBJ2-7 NA TRBV7-3 NA
CASTAETGSPYEQYF TGTGCCAGCACCGCAGAGACAGGGAGTCCCTACGAGCAGTACTTC TRBJ2-7 NA TRBV27 TRBD1
CASSFFLLAGGPNEQFF TGCGCCAGCAGCTTTTTTCTCCTAGCGGGAGGGCCCAATGAGCAGTTCTTC TRBJ2-1 NA TRBV5-1 TRBD2
CAISGGVPYEQYF TGTGCCATCAGCGGGGGGGTGCCCTACGAGCAGTACTTC TRBJ2-7 NA TRBV10-3 TRBD2
CAISRQGAGTNEKLFF TGTGCCATCAGTCGACAGGGGGCCGGAACTAATGAAAAACTGTTTTTT TRBJ1-4 NA TRBV10-3 TRBD1
CASSLGSVGELFF TGTGCCAGCAGCTTGGGTAGCGTGGGGGAGCTGTTTTTT TRBJ2-2 NA TRBV5-4 NA
CASTEGARGNQPQHF TGTGCCAGCACTGAGGGGGCTAGAGGCAATCAGCCCCAGCATTTT TRBJ1-5 NA TRBV2 TRBD1
CASSPLNSGRAVINEQFF TGTGCCAGCTCACCCCTCAATAGCGGGAGGGCCGTGATCAATGAGCAGTTCTTC TRBJ2-1 NA TRBV18 TRBD2
CASSDLFPGSGTEAFF TGTGCCAGCAGTGATCTCTTCCCGGGGTCAGGCACTGAAGCTTTCTTT TRBJ1-1 NA TRBV2 NA
CASSPTKQGRTNEKLFF TGTGCCAGCTCACCAACTAAACAGGGAAGGACTAATGAAAAACTGTTTTTT TRBJ1-4 NA TRBV18 NA
CASSESVYEQYF TGTGCCAGCAGTGAATCGGTCTACGAGCAGTACTTC TRBJ2-7 few TRBV6-1 NA
CASSFYPGLAAQMGELFF TGCGCCAGCAGTTTTTATCCGGGACTAGCGGCCCAAATGGGGGAGCTGTTTTTT TRBJ2-2 once TRBV5-1 TRBD2
CASSLGAGGNQPQHF TGTGCCAGTAGTCTCGGGGCAGGGGGCAATCAGCCCCAGCATTTT TRBJ1-5 NA TRBV19 NA
CASSQVNLALAGVGTDTQYF TGCGCCAGCAGCCAAGTTAACCTTGCACTAGCGGGGGTGGGCACAGATACGCAGTATTTT TRBJ2-3 once TRBV4-1 TRBD2
CASSLDQRRYNEQFF TGTGCCAGCAGCTTGGACCAGCGGAGATACAATGAGCAGTTCTTC TRBJ2-1 few TRBV5-4 NA
CATSRDGRLAGITDTQYF TGTGCCACCAGCAGAGATGGAAGGCTAGCGGGGATCACAGATACGCAGTATTTT TRBJ2-3 NA TRBV15 TRBD2
CASSPWEGWSTEAFF TGTGCCAGCAGTCCTTGGGAGGGCTGGAGCACTGAAGCTTTCTTT TRBJ1-1 NA TRBV28 NA
CATSSPDRVEAFF TGTGCCACCAGCTCCCCGGACAGGGTTGAAGCTTTCTTT TRBJ1-1 NA TRBV15 TRBD1
CASSLRGPSEAFF TGCGCCAGCAGCTTGAGAGGGCCCTCCGAAGCTTTCTTT TRBJ1-1 NA TRBV5-1 NA
CASSRDFNYGYTF TGTGCCAGCAGCCGGGACTTTAACTATGGCTACACCTTC TRBJ1-2 NA TRBV2 NA
CASSLKAILAKNIQYF TGTGCCAGCAGTTTAAAAGCCATCCTAGCCAAAAACATTCAGTACTTC TRBJ2-4 few TRBV27 NA
CASSLKGGIFGTELNEQYF TGTGCCAGCAGCTTAAAAGGGGGAATATTCGGGACAGAGTTAAACGAGCAGTACTTC TRBJ2-7 NA TRBV7-8 TRBD1
CASRGGAETQYF TGTGCCAGCAGGGGGGGGGCAGAGACCCAGTACTTC TRBJ2-5 NA TRBV7-9 NA
CASSYSKRDQPQHF TGTGCCAGCAGTTACTCGAAACGGGATCAGCCCCAGCATTTT TRBJ1-5 NA TRBV6-5 NA
CASSLVGRSGGPREKLFF TGTGCCAGCAGCTTAGTGGGGAGGTCAGGGGGCCCGAGGGAAAAACTGTTTTTT TRBJ1-4 NA TRBV11-2 TRBD1
CASSYSSRREAFF TGTGCCAGCAGTTACTCGAGTCGCCGGGAAGCTTTCTTT TRBJ1-1 NA TRBV6-5 NA
CASSPRDSGGGSYNEQFF TGTGCCAGCTCACCCCGGGATAGCGGGGGTGGCTCCTACAATGAGCAGTTCTTC TRBJ2-1 NA TRBV18 TRBD2